This section outlines one T cell receptor beta chain sequence together with its context. The CDR3 has 14 residues. The sample is drawn from a study of blood T cell repertoires in COVID-19. Across the study: Spain, Italy and the United States supplied samples that represented acute and convalescent COVID-19. T cells, B-cell-depleted T cells, or PBMCs provided the cDNA or gDNA that served as material.

TCRdb's table, derived via immunoSEQ multiplex PCR, lists solely in-frame clones and lacks some. The sample lists 300,000 or so clones, nearly 90% seen once, with around 5.9% in the top ten. Researchers sorted participants into cohorts using their self-reported clinical history. Sequencing was performed on PBMCs or T cells enriched from blood (not recorded which). The V gene is TRBV1, the J gene TRBJ1-2; the table's D call, TRBD1, has no DNA check behind it. TRBV1 constitutes a pseudogene. The source of this sequence is a woman under 40 who had recovered from COVID-19. The DNA of the CDR3 is TGCACCAGCAGCCTCCTACAGGGGCTGGGGGGCTACACCTTC. This codes for CTSSLLQGLGGYTF.